The rows below give T cell receptor beta chains drawn from one sample of a study of cytomegalovirus exposure and HLA in healthy donors. TCRdb's table, derived via immunoSEQ multiplex PCR, lists solely in-frame clones and lacks some. The profile shows 150,000 to 200,000 clones, around 78% of them singletons. The sample consisted of PBMCs. All receptors derive from a woman in her 30s in good health and CMV-seropositive. Each CDR3 is given with its conserved first and last residue. The order of the fields is V gene, J gene, clone size, D gene, CDR3 protein, CDR3 DNA. D genes are given only for firm matches. The listing skips clone size in some rows; elsewhere it reads once, few, many or a size class.

v_gene: TRBV4-3; j_gene: TRBJ2-1; abundance: few; d_gene: -; CDR3aa: CASSQDRGGVHNEQFF; CDR3nt: TGCGCCAGCAGCCAAGATAGAGGGGGAGTCCACAATGAGCAGTTCTTC
v_gene: TRBV19; j_gene: TRBJ1-6; abundance: -; d_gene: TRBD1; CDR3aa: CASSAPGQGHNSPLHF; CDR3nt: TGTGCCAGTAGTGCTCCGGGACAGGGACATAATTCACCCCTCCACTTT
v_gene: TRBV19; j_gene: TRBJ1-1; abundance: few; d_gene: TRBD1; CDR3aa: CASSETGYTEAFF; CDR3nt: TGTGCCAGTAGTGAGACAGGGTACACTGAAGCTTTCTTT
v_gene: TRBV4-1; j_gene: TRBJ1-4; abundance: -; d_gene: -; CDR3aa: CASSQEAGTPLGEKLFF; CDR3nt: TGCGCCAGCAGCCAAGAGGCGGGCACCCCTTTAGGTGAAAAACTGTTTTTT
v_gene: TRBV11-3; j_gene: TRBJ2-1; abundance: -; d_gene: TRBD2; CDR3aa: CASSAGTSGNYNEQFF; CDR3nt: TGTGCCAGCAGCGCCGGGACTAGCGGGAACTACAATGAGCAGTTCTTC
v_gene: TRBV18; j_gene: TRBJ2-2; abundance: -; d_gene: TRBD1; CDR3aa: CASSPGRTGFSPGELFF; CDR3nt: TGTGCCAGCTCACCTGGACGGACAGGGTTTTCTCCCGGGGAGCTGTTTTTT
v_gene: TRBV5-1; j_gene: TRBJ1-1; abundance: -; d_gene: -; CDR3aa: CASLAQGGTEAFF; CDR3nt: TGCGCCAGCCTGGCCCAGGGAGGAACTGAAGCTTTCTTT
v_gene: TRBV12-5; j_gene: TRBJ2-1; abundance: once; d_gene: -; CDR3aa: CASGSARTLPHNEQFF; CDR3nt: TGTGCTAGTGGTTCAGCCCGGACACTGCCTCACAATGAGCAGTTCTTC
v_gene: TRBV5-4; j_gene: TRBJ2-1; abundance: -; d_gene: TRBD2; CDR3aa: CASSLRTSGAYNEQFF; CDR3nt: TGTGCCAGCAGCTTGAGGACTAGCGGGGCCTACAATGAGCAGTTCTTC
v_gene: TRBV5-1; j_gene: TRBJ2-7; abundance: -; d_gene: TRBD1; CDR3aa: CASSFGQGAKYEQYF; CDR3nt: TGCGCCAGCAGCTTCGGACAGGGGGCGAAATACGAGCAGTACTTC
v_gene: TRBV6-5; j_gene: TRBJ2-1; abundance: -; d_gene: -; CDR3aa: CASSRDVGNNEQFF; CDR3nt: TGTGCCAGCAGTCGGGATGTGGGCAACAATGAGCAGTTCTTC
v_gene: TRBV7-2; j_gene: TRBJ2-2; abundance: -; d_gene: -; CDR3aa: CASSLWAGRGTGELFF; CDR3nt: TGTGCCAGCAGCTTATGGGCGGGCCGTGGCACCGGGGAGCTGTTTTTT
v_gene: TRBV7-9; j_gene: TRBJ2-5; abundance: few; d_gene: TRBD2; CDR3aa: CASSLGSGRQETQYF; CDR3nt: TGTGCCAGCAGCTTGGGTAGCGGGCGACAAGAGACCCAGTACTTC
v_gene: TRBV6-5; j_gene: TRBJ2-1; abundance: -; d_gene: TRBD1; CDR3aa: CASTLDRVRNEQFF; CDR3nt: TGTGCCAGCACCCTGGACAGGGTACGGAATGAGCAGTTCTTC